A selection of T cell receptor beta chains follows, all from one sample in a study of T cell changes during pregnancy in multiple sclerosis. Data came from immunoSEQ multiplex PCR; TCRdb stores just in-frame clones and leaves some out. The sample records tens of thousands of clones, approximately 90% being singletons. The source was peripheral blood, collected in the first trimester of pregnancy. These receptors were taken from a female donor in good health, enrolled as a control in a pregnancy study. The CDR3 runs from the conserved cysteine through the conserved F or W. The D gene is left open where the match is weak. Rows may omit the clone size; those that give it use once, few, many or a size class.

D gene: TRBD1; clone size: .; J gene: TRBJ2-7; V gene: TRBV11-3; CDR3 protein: CASSLGQGGRYEQYF; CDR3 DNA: TGTGCCAGCAGCCTCGGACAGGGGGGCCGCTACGAGCAGTACTTC
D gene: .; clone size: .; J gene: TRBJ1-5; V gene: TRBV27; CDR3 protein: CASRPTGLSNQPQHF; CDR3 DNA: TGTGCCAGCAGGCCTACAGGGCTCAGCAATCAGCCCCAGCATTTT
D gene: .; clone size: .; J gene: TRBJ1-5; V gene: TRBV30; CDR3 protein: CAWSSQGLYSNQPQHF; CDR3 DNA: TGTGCCTGGAGTTCTCAGGGCCTTTATAGCAATCAGCCCCAGCATTTT
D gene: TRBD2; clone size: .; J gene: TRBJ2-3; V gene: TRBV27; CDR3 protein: CASSSNLAGGPWDTQYF; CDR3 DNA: TGTGCCAGCAGTTCTAACCTAGCGGGGGGGCCATGGGATACGCAGTATTTT
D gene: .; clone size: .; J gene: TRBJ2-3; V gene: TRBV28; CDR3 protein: CASSSAGGVTDTQYF; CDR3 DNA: TGTGCCAGCAGTTCCGCCGGGGGAGTCACAGATACGCAGTATTTT
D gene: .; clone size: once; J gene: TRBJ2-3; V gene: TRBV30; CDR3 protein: CAWSEGSQYF; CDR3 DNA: TGTGCCTGGAGTGAGGGGTCGCAGTATTTT
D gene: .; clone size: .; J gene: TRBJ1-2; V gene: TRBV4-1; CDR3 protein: CASSQPRRGPNGYTF; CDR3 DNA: TGCGCCAGCAGCCAACCTCGCCGAGGGCCTAATGGCTACACCTTC
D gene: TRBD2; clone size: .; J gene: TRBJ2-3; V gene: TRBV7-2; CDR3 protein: CASSWGGGDTQYF; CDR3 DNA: TGTGCCAGCAGCTGGGGCGGGGGGGATACGCAGTATTTT
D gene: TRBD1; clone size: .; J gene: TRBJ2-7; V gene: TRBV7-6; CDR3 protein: CASSLRDRGVNEQYF; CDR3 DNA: TGTGCCAGCAGCCTCCGGGACAGGGGAGTGAACGAGCAGTACTTC
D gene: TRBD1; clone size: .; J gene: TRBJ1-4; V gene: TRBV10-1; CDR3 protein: CATLAGTGGPATNEKLFF; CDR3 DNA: TGCGCCACCCTTGCTGGGACAGGGGGCCCCGCAACTAATGAAAAACTGTTTTTT
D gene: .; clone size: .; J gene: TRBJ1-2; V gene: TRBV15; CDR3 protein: CATSRELGTSPYGYTF; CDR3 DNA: TGTGCCACCAGCAGAGAGCTCGGGACATCGCCTTATGGCTACACCTTC
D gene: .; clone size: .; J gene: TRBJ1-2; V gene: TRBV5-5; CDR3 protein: CASSLLLRTNYGYTF; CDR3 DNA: TGTGCCAGCAGCTTGCTGCTCCGGACAAACTATGGCTACACCTTC
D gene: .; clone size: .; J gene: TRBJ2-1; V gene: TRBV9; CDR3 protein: CASSVWGGNEQFF; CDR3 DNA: TGTGCCAGCAGCGTATGGGGCGGCAATGAGCAGTTCTTC
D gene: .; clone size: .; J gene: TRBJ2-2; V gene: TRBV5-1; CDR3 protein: CASRPGTLNTGELFF; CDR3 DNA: TGCGCCAGCAGGCCCGGGACTCTGAACACCGGGGAGCTGTTTTTT
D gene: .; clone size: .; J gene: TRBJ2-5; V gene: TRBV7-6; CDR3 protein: CASGSGFGGSQYF; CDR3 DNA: TGTGCCAGCGGGTCCGGGTTCGGTGGGTCCCAGTACTTC
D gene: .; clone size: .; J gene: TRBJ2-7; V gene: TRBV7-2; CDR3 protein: CASSPRGSGGYEQYF; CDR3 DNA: TGTGCCAGCAGCCCAAGGGGTAGCGGTGGTTACGAGCAGTACTTC
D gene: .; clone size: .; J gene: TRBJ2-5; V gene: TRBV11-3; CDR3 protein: CASSLGGRGETQYF; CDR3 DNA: TGTGCCAGCAGCTTAGGGGGCAGGGGCGAGACCCAGTACTTC
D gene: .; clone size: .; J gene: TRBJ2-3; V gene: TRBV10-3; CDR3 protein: CAIRLRGADTQYF; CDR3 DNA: TGTGCCATCAGACTCAGGGGCGCAGATACGCAGTATTTT
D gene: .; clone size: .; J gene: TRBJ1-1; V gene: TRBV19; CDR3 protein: CASSIWRTENTEAFF; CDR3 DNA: TGTGCCAGTAGTATATGGAGGACAGAGAACACTGAAGCTTTCTTT
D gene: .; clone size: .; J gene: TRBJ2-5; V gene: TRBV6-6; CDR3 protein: CASRQGFGETQYF; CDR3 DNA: TGTGCCAGCCGCCAGGGGTTTGGAGAGACCCAGTACTTC
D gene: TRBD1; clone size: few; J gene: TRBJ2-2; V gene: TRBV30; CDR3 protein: CAWSPRTGNTGELFF; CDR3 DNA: TGTGCCTGGAGTCCTCGGACAGGGAACACCGGGGAGCTGTTTTTT
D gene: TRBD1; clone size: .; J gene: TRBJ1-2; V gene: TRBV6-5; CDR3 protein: CASSSTTGTLYGYTF; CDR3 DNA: TGTGCCAGCAGTTCCACGACAGGGACTTTGTATGGCTACACCTTC
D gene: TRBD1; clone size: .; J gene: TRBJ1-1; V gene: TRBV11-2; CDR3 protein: CASSPTGVITEAFF; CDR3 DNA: TGTGCCAGCAGCCCTACAGGGGTTATCACTGAAGCTTTCTTT
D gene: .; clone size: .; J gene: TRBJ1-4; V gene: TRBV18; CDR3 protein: CASSPGGGEKLFF; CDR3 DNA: TGTGCCAGCTCACCAGGGGGAGGAGAAAAACTGTTTTTT
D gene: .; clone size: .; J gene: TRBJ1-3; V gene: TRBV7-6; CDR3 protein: CASSDHQGIVNTIYF; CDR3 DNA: TGTGCCAGCAGCGATCACCAGGGTATTGTGAACACCATATATTTT
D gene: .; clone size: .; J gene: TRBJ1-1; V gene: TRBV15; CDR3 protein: CATSRDRNTEAFF; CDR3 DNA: TGTGCCACCAGCAGAGACAGGAACACTGAAGCTTTCTTT
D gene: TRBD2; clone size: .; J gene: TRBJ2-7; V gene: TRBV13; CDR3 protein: CASSRQTSERSEQYF; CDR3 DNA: TGTGCCAGCAGCCGCCAGACTAGCGAAAGGAGCGAGCAGTACTTC
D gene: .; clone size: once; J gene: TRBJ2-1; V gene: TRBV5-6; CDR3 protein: CASSYLGVGGYNEQFF; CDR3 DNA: TGTGCCAGCAGTTATCTAGGGGTTGGAGGGTACAATGAGCAGTTCTTC
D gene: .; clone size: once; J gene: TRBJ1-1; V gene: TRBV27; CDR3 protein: CASSSPGLNTEAFF; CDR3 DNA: TGTGCCAGCAGTTCCCCCGGTTTGAACACTGAAGCTTTCTTT
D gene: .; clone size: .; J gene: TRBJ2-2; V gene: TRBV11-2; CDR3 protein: CASSSLTTNTGELFF; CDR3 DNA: TGTGCCAGCAGCTCCTTGACAACAAACACCGGGGAGCTGTTTTTT
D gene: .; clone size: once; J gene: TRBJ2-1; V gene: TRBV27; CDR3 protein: CASSSPGRSYNEQFF; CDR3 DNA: TGTGCCAGCAGTTCTCCGGGGAGGTCCTACAATGAGCAGTTCTTC
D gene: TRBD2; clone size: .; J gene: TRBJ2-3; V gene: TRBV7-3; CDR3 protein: CASSESGGWGDTQYF; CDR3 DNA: TGTGCCAGCAGTGAGAGCGGGGGTTGGGGAGATACGCAGTATTTT
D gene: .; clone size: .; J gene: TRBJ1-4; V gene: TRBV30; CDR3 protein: CACLLRNEKLFF; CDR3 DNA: TGTGCCTGTCTCCTGCGGAATGAAAAACTGTTTTTT
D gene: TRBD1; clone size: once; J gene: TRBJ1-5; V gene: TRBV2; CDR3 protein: CASSFSGQGNQPQHF; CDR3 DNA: TGTGCCAGCAGCTTCTCGGGACAGGGCAATCAGCCCCAGCATTTT
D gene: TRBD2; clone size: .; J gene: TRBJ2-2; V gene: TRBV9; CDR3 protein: CASSVVGGGHTGELFF; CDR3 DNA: TGTGCCAGCAGCGTAGTCGGGGGGGGGCACACCGGGGAGCTGTTTTTT
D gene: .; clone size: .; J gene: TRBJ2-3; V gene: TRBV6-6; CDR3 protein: CASSYSLRDTQYF; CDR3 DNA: TGTGCCAGCAGTTACTCGCTCAGGGATACGCAGTATTTT
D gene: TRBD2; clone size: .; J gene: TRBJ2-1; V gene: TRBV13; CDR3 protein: CASSPGLAGGYNEQFF; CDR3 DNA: TGTGCCAGCAGCCCGGGACTAGCGGGGGGCTACAATGAGCAGTTCTTC
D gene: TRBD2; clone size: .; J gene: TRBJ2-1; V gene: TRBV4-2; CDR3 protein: CASRHIGGADDEQFF; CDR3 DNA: TGTGCCAGCAGACATATCGGGGGGGCCGACGATGAGCAGTTCTTC
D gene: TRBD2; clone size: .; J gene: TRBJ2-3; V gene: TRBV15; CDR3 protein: CATSRDSSGGANTQYF; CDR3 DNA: TGTGCCACCAGCAGAGATAGTAGCGGGGGGGCGAATACGCAGTATTTT
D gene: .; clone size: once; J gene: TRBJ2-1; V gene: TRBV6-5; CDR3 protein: CASRQQAYNEQFF; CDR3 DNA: TGTGCCAGCAGACAGCAGGCTTACAATGAGCAGTTCTTC
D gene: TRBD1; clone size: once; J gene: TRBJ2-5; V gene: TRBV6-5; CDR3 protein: CASLPTGGPQETQYF; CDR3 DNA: TGTGCCAGCCTACCTACAGGGGGCCCCCAAGAGACCCAGTACTTC